These 20 T cell receptor beta chains came from one sample sequenced in a study of blood T cell repertoires in COVID-19. Assay: immunoSEQ multiplex PCR; the TCRdb copy retains only in-frame clones and omits some. The data show under 350,000 clones, 75% to 90% seen once. Sequencing input: peripheral blood. The receptors were sampled from a man aged 55 to 69 who had recovered from COVID-19.

V and J are TRBV3-1 (or the pseudogene TRBV3-2) and TRBJ1-3, with D perhaps matching TRBD1 (6 bases). Between the trimmed V and J ends, which lost 0 bases and 0 bases, there was a span of 12 bases. Per the germline V gene, CDR1 is LGHDT and CDR2 is YNNKEL (reference sequence). This CDR3 region has 17 residues. CDR3 sequence: CASSQDLGRGSGNTIYF. CDR3 nucleotides: TGTGCCAGCAGCCAAGATCTGGGCAGGGGCTCTGGAAACACCATATATTTT.

This clone was counted a few times. V and J are TRBV28 and TRBJ1-5, with D tentatively TRBD1 (6 bases). Germline-derived CDR1 and CDR2 are MDHEN and SYDVKM. This CDR3 comprises 17 residues. V dropped 5 bases and J dropped 0 bases, with 17 bases sitting between them. The CDR3 DNA follows: TGTGCCAGCAGTGCCCACTTGGGGGCCTATAGCAATCAGCCCCAGCATTTT. Protein: CASSAHLGAYSNQPQHF. Drawing the rest from reference TRBV28 and TRBJ1-5, the complete variable domain is DVKVTQSSRYLVKRTGEKVFLECVQDMDHENMFWYRQDPGLGLRLIYFSYDVKMKEKGDIPEGYSVSREKKERFSLILESASTNQTSMYLCASSAHLGAYSNQPQHFGDGTRLSIL.

This chain uses TRBV9 with TRBJ2-3; 10 nucleotides align to TRBD1. The CDR3 loop spans 17 amino acids. V lost 4 bases to trimming and J lost 3 bases; unmatched junction nucleotides: 11. Germline CDR1 and CDR2: SGDLS and YYNGEE. CDR3 coding DNA: TGTGCCAGCAGCCCTCGCCCGCAGGGACAGGGGACAGATACGCAGTATTTT. As protein: CASSPRPQGQGTDTQYF.

V and J are TRBV19 and TRBJ1-2; D perhaps matches TRBD1 (6 bases). The CDR3 contains 13 residues. Trimming took off 7 bases at V and 8 bases at J, with 17 bases between the two ends. Germline V CDR1 and CDR2: LNHDA, SQIVND (reference sequence). CDR3 in DNA: TGTGCCAGTACCGTACGGACAGATCGGGGCTACACCTTC. Protein sequence: CASTVRTDRGYTF. Combining the CDR3 with reference TRBV19 and TRBJ1-2 gives the whole variable domain DGGITQSPKYLFRKEGQNVTLSCEQNLNHDAMYWYRQDPGQGLRLIYYSQIVNDFQKGDIAEGYSVSREKKESFPLTVTSAQKNPTAFYLCASTVRTDRGYTFGSGTRLTVV.

The V and J genes are TRBV19 and TRBJ2-5; no clear D gene. Germline V lookup: CDR1 LNHDA, CDR2 SQIVND (reference sequence). Trimming pared 4 bases from V and 2 bases from J, leaving 11 bases between. The CDR3 length is 14 residues. The CDR3, as DNA: TGTGCCAGTAGTAGGCTCTCCACACAAGAGACCCAGTACTTC. Its protein is CASSRLSTQETQYF.

The V call is TRBV11-2, the J call TRBJ2-5, with 12 nucleotides matching TRBD2. From germline, CDR1 is SGHAT and CDR2 FQNNGV. V lost 1 base to trimming and J lost 2 bases; unmatched junction nucleotides: 8. This CDR3 contains 18 residues. CDR3 in amino acids: CASSLGTSGVLRQETQYF. The CDR3 DNA reads TGTGCCAGCAGCTTAGGGACTAGCGGGGTCTTGCGGCAAGAGACCCAGTACTTC. Together with reference TRBV11-2 and TRBJ2-5, the CDR3 gives the full variable domain: EAGVAQSPRYKIIEKRQSVAFWCNPISGHATLYWYQQILGQGPKLLIQFQNNGVVDDSQLPKDRFSAERLKGVDSTLKIQPAKLEDSAVYLCASSLGTSGVLRQETQYFGPGTRLLVL.

The chain joins TRBV6-5 to TRBJ1-5, with a weak D call TRBD1 (6 bases). The CDR3 contains 15 residues. Between the trimmed V and J ends, which lost 6 bases and 4 bases, there was a span of 16 bases. Per germline, CDR1 MNHEY and CDR2 SVGAGI. CDR3 residues: CASRPTGIVNQPQHF. CDR3 DNA: TGTGCCAGCAGGCCTACAGGGATAGTTAATCAGCCCCAGCATTTT.

This chain uses TRBV20-1 with TRBJ2-1, with 8 positions matching TRBD1. The germline gives CDR1 DFQATT, CDR2 SNEGSKA (reference sequence). V shed 3 bases and J 6 bases; nucleotides not matched to a gene: 10. There are 15 residues in the CDR3. CDR3 in amino acids: CSASYSGTGFNEQFF. The DNA of the CDR3 is TGCAGTGCTAGTTACTCCGGGACAGGTTTCAATGAGCAGTTCTTC.

The V and J genes are TRBV15 and TRBJ2-3, with a weak D call TRBD1 (5 bases). The CDR3 runs to 14 residues. Germline V gene data show CDR1 as LNHNV and CDR2 as YYDKDF (reference sequence). V was pared by 6 bases and J by 2 bases, with 12 bases between. The CDR3 region is CATSSLGATDTQYF. CDR3 nucleotides: TGTGCCACCAGTTCGCTTGGGGCCACAGATACGCAGTATTTT.

The chain links TRBV2 to TRBJ2-5; 11 bases map to TRBD2. This CDR3 contains 14 residues. The J segment lost 7 bases and the V segment lost 6 bases, leaving 7 bases of the junction unmatched. Germline CDR1 SNHLY, CDR2 FYNNEI. The CDR3 region has the DNA TGTGCCAGCAGGCCAGCGGGGACTAGCGGGACCCAGTACTTC. It encodes CASRPAGTSGTQYF.

V is TRBV4-2 and J is TRBJ2-2; D is unresolved. The germline V and J ends were trimmed by 0 bases and 5 bases, with 13 bases remaining between them. CDR1 is LGHNA and CDR2 is YNFKEQ in the germline V gene. This CDR3 region has 16 residues. The CDR3 region is CASSQDPTNPTGELFF. The CDR3 nucleotides are TGTGCCAGCAGCCAAGATCCCACTAACCCGACCGGGGAGCTGTTTTTT.

This chain uses TRBV19 with TRBJ1-5; D may be TRBD1 (6 bases). The CDR3 extends over 16 amino acids. V lost 1 base to trimming and J lost 1 base, with 11 bases between them. Germline CDR1 is LNHDA and CDR2 is SQIVND (reference sequence). CDR3 in amino acids: CASSIGQGRSNQPQHF. CDR3 bases: TGTGCCAGTAGTATAGGGCAGGGGCGAAGCAATCAGCCCCAGCATTTT.

CDR3 in amino acids: CASSSEGTGYPDRHF. CDR3 sequence (DNA): TGTGCCAGCAGCTCCGAGGGGACAGGGTACCCCGATCGACATTTT. V gene TRBV7-2 combines with J gene TRBJ1-5, with 9 bases that match TRBD1. CDR3 length equals 15 residues. CDR1 and CDR2 (germline): SGHTA, FQGNSA. V was clipped by 4 bases and J by 16 bases; unmatched bases: 17.

The chain joins TRBV6-1 to TRBJ2-2, with TRBD2 matching over 8 bases. This CDR3 has 18 residues. Germline V CDR1 and CDR2: MNHNS, SASEGT. V shed 1 base, J shed 4 bases, and the junction held 11 bases outside the gene matches. Written as DNA, the CDR3 is TGTGCCAGCAGTGAAGGGAAGTTAGCGGGGTACCGCACCGGGGAGCTGTTTTTT. Protein sequence: CASSEGKLAGYRTGELFF.

This chain uses TRBV29-1 with TRBJ2-7, with D perhaps matching TRBD2 (7 bases). Germline lookup yields CDR1 SQVTM and CDR2 ANQGSEA. This CDR3 is 13 amino acids long. Trimming took off 4 bases at V and 4 bases at J, with 14 bases between the two ends. CDR3 loop: CSVVGRGAYEQYF. The CDR3 nucleotides read TGCAGCGTTGTAGGTCGGGGGGCGTACGAGCAGTACTTC.

The chain joins TRBV5-1 to TRBJ2-1, with D possibly being TRBD2 (5 bases). CDR1 is SGHRS, CDR2 YFSETQ, per germline. The CDR3 totals 12 residues. Trimming pared 4 bases from V and 8 bases from J, leaving 10 bases between. The CDR3 DNA follows: TGCGCCAGCAGCCCCGGGGTGGATGAGCAGTTCTTC. It encodes CASSPGVDEQFF.

The gene calls are TRBV6-4 and TRBJ2-1, with TRBD1 identical over 9 bases. Germline-derived CDR1 and CDR2 are MRHNA and SNTAGT. This CDR3 has 18 residues. V trimming: 6 bases; J trimming: 4 bases; junction bases outside the gene matches: 16. The CDR3 spells CASSPSGTGKFMYNEQFF. The CDR3 bases are TGTGCCAGCAGCCCCTCAGGGACAGGGAAGTTTATGTACAATGAGCAGTTCTTC.

The chain joins TRBV16 to TRBJ2-7; 8 bases fit TRBD1. Germline lookup yields CDR1 KGHSY and CDR2 FQNENV. The junction had 7 bases not matched to a gene; V was cut back by 2 bases and J by 4 bases. This CDR3 is built from 15 residues. CDR3 sequence (DNA): TGTGCCAGCAGCCAACGGGGACAGGCCGTGTACGAGCAGTACTTC. It codes for CASSQRGQAVYEQYF.

The J gene is TRBJ2-2, the V gene TRBV18, with 7 bases lining up with TRBD2. V shed 1 base, J shed 2 bases, and the junction held 1 base outside the gene matches. Germline values: CDR1 KGHSH, CDR2 LQKENI. The CDR3 length is 15 residues. The CDR3, as DNA: TGTGCCAGCTCACCACAGACTAGCAACACCGGGGAGCTGTTTTTT. It codes for CASSPQTSNTGELFF. The variable domain in full, completed from reference TRBV18 and TRBJ2-2, reads NAGVMQNPRHLVRRRGQEARLRCSPMKGHSHVYWYRQLPEEGLKFMVYLQKENIIDESGMPKERFSAEFPKEGPSILRIQQVVRGDSAAYFCASSPQTSNTGELFFGEGSRLTVL.

The V gene is TRBV19, the J gene TRBJ2-1, with 12 bases identical to TRBD2. Trimming removed 5 bases from V and 6 bases from J; junction bases left unmatched: 8. The CDR3 covers 16 residues. Looked up from germline, CDR1 is LNHDA and CDR2 is SQIVND (reference sequence). The CDR3 DNA reads as TGTGCCAGTAGTGGATGGACTAGCGGGGAGGGCAATGAGCAGTTCTTC. Its translation is CASSGWTSGEGNEQFF.